These 23 T cell receptor beta chains were all obtained from the same sample, sequenced in a study of blood T cell repertoires in COVID-19. The data were produced by immunoSEQ multiplex PCR, yet TCRdb's version contains in-frame clones alone and is incomplete. The sample records 200,000 to 250,000 clones, about 85% being singletons. The source material was peripheral blood. These receptors were taken from a woman younger than 35 who had recovered from COVID-19.

This rearrangement joins TRBV4-1 to TRBJ2-2; D not certain. Germline lookup yields CDR1 MGHRA and CDR2 YSYEKL. V was cut by 3 bases and J by 4 bases, with 6 bases left in between. This CDR3 region has 13 residues. CDR3: CASSQVSTGELFF. The CDR3 coding sequence is TGCGCCAGCAGCCAGGTTAGCACCGGGGAGCTGTTTTTT.

The V gene is TRBV9, the J gene TRBJ1-2; 7 bases match TRBD1. There are 14 residues in the CDR3. J gave up 2 bases and V 6 bases, and 7 bases lay outside the gene matches. Germline CDR1 SGDLS, CDR2 YYNGEE. The CDR3 DNA sequence: TGTGCCAGCACTTGGGACAGCTCCAACTATGGCTACACCTTC. This gives the protein CASTWDSSNYGYTF.

The count of this clone is one. V usage is TRBV7-9 and J usage is TRBJ2-7, with 8 positions matching TRBD2. This CDR3 is 14 amino acids long. V dropped 5 bases and J dropped 3; count of bases not matched to a gene: 6. The germline V gene has CDR1 SEHNR and CDR2 FQNEAQ (reference sequence). Written as DNA, the CDR3 is TGTGCCAGCAGCCGAACGGCGGGAGGCTACGAGCAGTACTTC. It codes for CASSRTAGGYEQYF. The full variable domain, with the rest looked up from reference TRBV7-9 and TRBJ2-7, is DTGVSQNPRHKITKRGQNVTFRCDPISEHNRLYWYRQTLGQGPEFLTYFQNEAQLEKSRLLSDRFSAERPKGSFSTLEIQRTEQGDSAMYLCASSRTAGGYEQYFGPGTRLTVT.

The chain couples TRBV7-2 to TRBJ1-6; 10 positions match TRBD1. J gave up 3 bases and V 4 bases, and 6 bases lay outside the gene matches. Germline-derived CDR1 and CDR2 are SGHTA and FQGNSA. This CDR3 has 17 residues. CDR3 sequence: CASSSLDRGDYNSPLHF. In DNA form, the CDR3 reads TGTGCCAGCAGCTCGTTGGACAGGGGGGACTATAATTCACCCCTCCACTTT. Looking up the rest from reference TRBV7-2 and TRBJ1-6 gives the full variable domain: GAGVSQSPSNKVTEKGKDVELRCDPISGHTALYWYRQSLGQGLEFLIYFQGNSAPDKSGLPSDRFSAERTGGSVSTLTIQRTQQEDSAVYLCASSSLDRGDYNSPLHFGNGTRLTVT.

V gene TRBV21-1 combines with J gene TRBJ1-4; TRBD1, as called in the table, went unchecked against the DNA. TRBV21-1 is listed as a pseudogene. The length of the CDR3 is 17 residues. In DNA, the CDR3 is TGTGCCAGCAGCAAATACCTTGGACACACAACTAATGAAAAACTGTTTTTT. Residues: CASSKYLGHTTNEKLFF.

This rearrangement joins TRBV7-3 to TRBJ2-2; D is unclear. The CDR3 is 15 residues long. Germline loops: CDR1 SGHTA, CDR2 FQGTGA. Trimming removed 4 bases at V and 0 bases at J, with 9 bases between. CDR3 DNA sequence: TGTGCCAGCAGCTCCCCTCCCGCGAACACCGGGGAGCTGTTTTTT. It is translated as CASSSPPANTGELFF.

There are a few counts of this clone. V usage is TRBV27 and J usage is TRBJ1-2; D is possibly TRBD1 (5 bases). The CDR3 loop spans 14 amino acids. In germline, CDR1 is MNHEY, CDR2 SMNVEV (reference sequence). V was shortened by 3 bases and J by 5 bases, with 13 bases between the two germline ends. The CDR3 sequence: CASSFSREGYGYTF. In nucleotides, the CDR3 is TGTGCCAGCAGTTTTAGCAGGGAGGGGTATGGCTACACCTTC.

The rearrangement uses TRBV12-3 or TRBV12-4 and TRBJ2-2; D remains unclear. V was shortened by 3 bases and J by 4 bases, with 3 bases between the two germline ends. The CDR3 is 12 amino acids. CDR3 sequence reads: CASSFFTGELFF. The CDR3 coding sequence is TGTGCCAGCAGTTTCTTCACCGGGGAGCTGTTTTTT.

This chain uses TRBV24-1 with TRBJ2-3; 14 bases line up with TRBD2. CDR1 is KGHDR, CDR2 SFDVKD, per germline. CDR3 length: 19 amino acids. V dropped 3 bases and J dropped 6; count of bases not matched to a gene: 13. Written as DNA, the CDR3 is TGTGCCACCAGTGATCCAATAGGGACTAGCGGGAGTCTGAGGGATACGCAGTATTTT. It encodes CATSDPIGTSGSLRDTQYF.

This clone showed up just a few times. This chain connects TRBV29-1 to TRBJ1-1; possible D gene TRBD1, 5 bases. Trimming left V 4 bases short and J 4 bases short, with 13 bases between. This CDR3 has 13 amino acids. The germline gives CDR1 SQVTM, CDR2 ANQGSEA. The CDR3 region is CSVARRAATEAFF. Here the CDR3 DNA reads TGCAGCGTTGCCCGCAGGGCAGCCACTGAAGCTTTCTTT. The variable domain in full, with the rest retrieved from reference TRBV29-1 and TRBJ1-1, is SAVISQKPSRDICQRGTSLTIQCQVDSQVTMMFWYRQQPGQSLTLIATANQGSEATYESGFVIDKFPISRPNLTFSTLTVSNMSPEDSSIYLCSVARRAATEAFFGQGTRLTVV.

CDR3 region: CASSQDPAPGQESYEQYF. CDR3 nucleotide sequence: TGCGCCAGCAGCCAAGATCCGGCGCCGGGACAGGAGTCCTACGAGCAGTACTTC. The chain carries TRBV4-3 and TRBJ2-7; 8 bases line up with TRBD1. V lost 0 bases to trimming and J lost 1 base; unmatched junction nucleotides: 11. The CDR3 runs to 18 residues. Germline V gives CDR1 LGHNA, CDR2 YSLEER.

V usage is TRBV14 and J usage is TRBJ1-3; D not resolved. The CDR3 spans 15 residues. Trimming cost V 1 base and J 9 bases, with 16 bases left between them. Germline CDR1 and CDR2: SGHDN and FVKESK. For the CDR3, the DNA is TGTGCCAGCAGCCAAGTACGGTCTTCGGGTGTCACCATATATTTT. Translated: CASSQVRSSGVTIYF.

V usage is TRBV18 and J usage is TRBJ2-5; 14 nucleotides agree with TRBD2. J lost 1 base, V lost 0 bases, and 7 bases had no gene match. This CDR3 is built from 19 residues. CDR1 is KGHSH, CDR2 LQKENI, per germline. CDR3 region: CASSPPEGTSGSLQETQYF. The CDR3 nucleotides read TGTGCCAGCTCACCACCCGAGGGGACTAGCGGGAGTCTCCAAGAGACCCAGTACTTC.

The V gene is TRBV7-2, the J gene TRBJ2-1, with no clear D. CDR3 length: 12 residues. Germline CDR1 SGHTA, CDR2 FQGNSA. The V end lost 5 bases, the J end lost 2 bases, and 4 bases lay between the germline ends. CDR3 nucleotides: TGTGCCAGCAGCCCCGCCTACAATGAGCAGTTCTTC. It specifies CASSPAYNEQFF. Full variable domain (outside the CDR3, taken from reference TRBV7-2 and TRBJ2-1): GAGVSQSPSNKVTEKGKDVELRCDPISGHTALYWYRQSLGQGLEFLIYFQGNSAPDKSGLPSDRFSAERTGGSVSTLTIQRTQQEDSAVYLCASSPAYNEQFFGPGTRLTVL.

V gene TRBV27 combines with J gene TRBJ2-1; 9 nucleotides agree with TRBD1. The CDR3 is 15 residues long. CDR1 and CDR2 (germline): MNHEY, SMNVEV (reference sequence). After removal of 5 bases from V and 9 bases from J, the junction contained 11 bases not matched to a gene. The CDR3 DNA follows: TGTGCCAGCAGTCCGGGACAGGGACATTATAGTGAGCAGTTCTTC. Its protein is CASSPGQGHYSEQFF.

The chain carries TRBV9 and TRBJ2-7; no reliable D call. V lost 3 bases and J 1 base, leaving 17 bases between the germline ends. The CDR3 loop spans 16 amino acids. CDR1 is SGDLS and CDR2 is YYNGEE in the germline V gene. CDR3 loop: CASSGRPGFGSYEQYF. DNA of the CDR3: TGTGCCAGCAGCGGGAGACCCGGGTTTGGGTCCTACGAGCAGTACTTC.

The J gene is TRBJ2-1, the V gene TRBV12-5; TRBD1 agrees at 9 bases. Looked up from germline, CDR1 is LGHNT and CDR2 is FRNRAP. The CDR3 extends over 14 amino acids. V trimming: 5 bases; J trimming: 8 bases; junction bases outside the gene matches: 7. CDR3 residues: CASGPGQGLHEQFF. In nucleotides, the CDR3 is TGTGCTAGTGGTCCGGGACAGGGACTTCATGAGCAGTTCTTC.

CDR3: CASSLAGTSGSYEQYF. In DNA, the CDR3 is TGCGCCAGCAGCCTTGCCGGGACTAGCGGCTCCTACGAGCAGTACTTC. The rearrangement uses TRBV4-1 and TRBJ2-7, with 11 positions matching TRBD2. V lost 4 bases, J lost 0 bases, and 5 bases stayed unmatched. CDR3 length: 16 residues. CDR1 MGHRA and CDR2 YSYEKL come from the germline V gene.

The genes are TRBV19 and TRBJ2-1; 7 bases are shared with TRBD2. Germline CDR1 LNHDA, CDR2 SQIVND (reference sequence). CDR3 length: 17 amino acids. The trim removed 0 bases at V and 10 bases at J, leaving 15 bases unmatched. The CDR3 spells CASSIDGMSGNYVEQFF. In DNA form, the CDR3 reads TGTGCCAGTAGTATAGATGGCATGAGCGGGAATTACGTCGAGCAGTTCTTC. Supplemented by reference TRBV19 and TRBJ2-1, the full variable domain reads DGGITQSPKYLFRKEGQNVTLSCEQNLNHDAMYWYRQDPGQGLRLIYYSQIVNDFQKGDIAEGYSVSREKKESFPLTVTSAQKNPTAFYLCASSIDGMSGNYVEQFFGPGTRLTVL.

The chain joins TRBV18 to TRBJ1-5; TRBD1 aligns across 10 bases. CDR3 size: 16 residues. Germline CDR1 reads KGHSH; CDR2 reads LQKENI. Trimming removed 4 bases from V and 7 bases from J; junction bases left unmatched: 10. The chain's CDR3 is CASSLYGQGGGQPQHF. CDR3 DNA sequence: TGTGCCAGCTCACTCTACGGACAGGGGGGAGGGCAGCCCCAGCATTTT.

This clone has only a few counts. V gene TRBV10-1 combines with J gene TRBJ1-1, with unresolved D. Per the germline V gene, CDR1 is WNHNN and CDR2 is SYGVQD (reference sequence). This CDR3 contains 13 residues. Trimming took off 8 bases at V and 6 bases at J, with 16 bases between the two ends. The CDR3 sequence: CASPDRGGAEAFF. The CDR3 DNA reads TGCGCCAGCCCAGACCGCGGCGGCGCTGAAGCTTTCTTT.

The rearrangement links TRBV24-1 to TRBJ2-2; 11 bases fit TRBD1. J was trimmed by 5 bases and V by 4 bases; bases with no gene match: 5. The CDR3 is 16 residues long. Germline CDR1 and CDR2: KGHDR and SFDVKD. The CDR3 region is CATSDPGQGATGELFF. The CDR3 DNA reads as TGTGCCACCAGTGACCCCGGACAGGGGGCAACCGGGGAGCTGTTTTTT.

The rearrangement uses TRBV7-2 and TRBJ1-5; 7 bases line up with TRBD1. The CDR3 runs to 13 residues. Germline V gives CDR1 SGHTA, CDR2 FQGNSA. J lost 6 bases, V lost 6 bases, and 5 bases had no gene match. This chain's CDR3 is CASSLQGTQPQHF. CDR3 bases: TGTGCCAGCAGTTTACAGGGGACTCAGCCCCAGCATTTT.